This T cell receptor (beta chain) stems from a study of CD8+CD57+ T cells in acquired aplastic anemia. Genomic DNA constituted the template upon which TCR beta VDJ and CDR3 profiling was performed. TCRdb fed the reads into MiXCR, producing one record per CDR3 protein. The sample includes 150,000 to 200,000 distinct CDR3 sequences, roughly 48% of them seen just once. Trimming shortened V by 4 bases and J by 3 bases, and 11 bases separated the two germline ends. The germline CDR1 and CDR2 sequences are SGHDT and YYEEEE. This CDR3 comprises 13 residues. The sequenced patients had an expansion of CD8+CD57+ cells seen by flow cytometry.

The sample consisted of sorted CD4+, CD8+, or CD8+CD57+ T cells (not recorded which) from PBMCs. This rearrangement joins TRBV5-6 to TRBJ2-7, with D perhaps TRBD1 or TRBD2 (6 bases each). This receptor was obtained from a human donor with aplastic anemia. In DNA form, the CDR3 reads TGTGCCAGCAGCCGCGGGACATTCTACGAGCAGTACTTC. This codes for CASSRGTFYEQYF.